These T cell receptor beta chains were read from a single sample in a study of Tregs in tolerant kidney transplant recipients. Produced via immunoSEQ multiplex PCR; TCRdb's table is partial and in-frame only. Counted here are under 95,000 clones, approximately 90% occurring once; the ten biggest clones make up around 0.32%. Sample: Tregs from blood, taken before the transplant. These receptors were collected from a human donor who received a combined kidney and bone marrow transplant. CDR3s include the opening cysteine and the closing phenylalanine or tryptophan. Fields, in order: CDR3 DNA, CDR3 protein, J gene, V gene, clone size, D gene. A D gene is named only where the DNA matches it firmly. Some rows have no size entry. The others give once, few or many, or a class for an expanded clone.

DNA: TGTGCCAGCAGTTACAACAGGGGGCATAGTGAGCAGTTCTTC
CDR3: CASSYNRGHSEQFF
J: TRBJ2-1
V: TRBV6-5
size: NA
D: TRBD1

DNA: TGCGCCAGCAGCTCCCCCGTGAACACTGAAGCTTTCTTT
CDR3: CASSSPVNTEAFF
J: TRBJ1-1
V: TRBV5-1
size: NA
D: NA

DNA: TGTGCGGATAGCGGGAAAGGGACAGATACGCAGTATTTT
CDR3: CADSGKGTDTQYF
J: TRBJ2-3
V: TRBV28
size: once
D: TRBD2

DNA: TGTGCCAGCAGCGCCGGGACTAGCGGGAACACCGGGGAGCTGTTTTTT
CDR3: CASSAGTSGNTGELFF
J: TRBJ2-2
V: TRBV9
size: NA
D: TRBD2

DNA: TGTGCCAGCAGTTACATGGAGAACCTTGAAGCTTTCTTT
CDR3: CASSYMENLEAFF
J: TRBJ1-1
V: TRBV6-6
size: NA
D: NA

DNA: TGTGCCAGCTCACCGGGGGGAGGGCAGCCCCAGCATTTT
CDR3: CASSPGGGQPQHF
J: TRBJ1-5
V: TRBV18
size: once
D: NA

DNA: TGTGCCAGCAGCTTGATGACAGGGGGAACCAAAAACATTCAGTACTTC
CDR3: CASSLMTGGTKNIQYF
J: TRBJ2-4
V: TRBV11-3
size: NA
D: TRBD1

DNA: TGTGCCAGCAGCTTATATCGGGACACTTACAGCACAGATACGCAGTATTTT
CDR3: CASSLYRDTYSTDTQYF
J: TRBJ2-3
V: TRBV7-9
size: NA
D: NA

DNA: TGTGCCAGCAGTTTATCGGCTACAGGCTATTTGGGTACCCAGCATTTT
CDR3: CASSLSATGYLGTQHF
J: TRBJ1-5
V: TRBV27
size: NA
D: NA

DNA: TGTGCCAGCAGCTCCGGGACACACTCTGGAAACACCATATATTTT
CDR3: CASSSGTHSGNTIYF
J: TRBJ1-3
V: TRBV25-1
size: once
D: NA

DNA: TGTGCCAGCAGCCTAAACAGGGACGAGCAGTACTTC
CDR3: CASSLNRDEQYF
J: TRBJ2-7
V: TRBV7-6
size: NA
D: NA

DNA: TGTGCCAGCAGCGTAGTGTCTAGCGGGAGTAAGAATGAGCAGTTCTTC
CDR3: CASSVVSSGSKNEQFF
J: TRBJ2-1
V: TRBV9
size: NA
D: TRBD2

DNA: TGTGCCAGCAGTTCTCCTGGGCCTGGGACTAGCGCGAACAATGAGCAGTTCTTC
CDR3: CASSSPGPGTSANNEQFF
J: TRBJ2-1
V: TRBV28
size: NA
D: TRBD2

DNA: TGTGCCTGGAGTGCCGCCAGGGGCCTCGGCTACACCTTC
CDR3: CAWSAARGLGYTF
J: TRBJ1-2
V: TRBV30
size: NA
D: NA

DNA: TGTGCCAGCAGCGTACACGCGGGAACCTACGAGCAGTACTTC
CDR3: CASSVHAGTYEQYF
J: TRBJ2-7
V: TRBV9
size: NA
D: NA

DNA: TGTGCCAGCTCACCTGGGACTAGCGGGAGGGCCTACGAGCAGTACTTC
CDR3: CASSPGTSGRAYEQYF
J: TRBJ2-7
V: TRBV18
size: NA
D: TRBD2

DNA: TGTGCCTGGAGAATGACGCTACAGGGGGGCGAGCAGTACTTC
CDR3: CAWRMTLQGGEQYF
J: TRBJ2-7
V: TRBV30
size: NA
D: TRBD1

DNA: TGCGCCAGCAGCTTCAGACACGACCAAGAGACCCAGTACTTC
CDR3: CASSFRHDQETQYF
J: TRBJ2-5
V: TRBV5-1
size: NA
D: NA

DNA: TGTGCCAGTAGTAACATACCGGGACGGGAGAATCAGCCCCAGCATTTT
CDR3: CASSNIPGRENQPQHF
J: TRBJ1-5
V: TRBV19
size: NA
D: NA

DNA: TGTGCCAGCAGCGTCAGACTAATCACAGATACGCAGTATTTT
CDR3: CASSVRLITDTQYF
J: TRBJ2-3
V: TRBV7-9
size: NA
D: NA

DNA: TGTGCCAGCAGCCAGGATCGCCCCGCCTACAATGAGCAGTTCTTC
CDR3: CASSQDRPAYNEQFF
J: TRBJ2-1
V: TRBV27
size: NA
D: NA

DNA: TGTGCCGGCAGTCGCGCGGGAGGGGCGGATACGCAGTATTTT
CDR3: CAGSRAGGADTQYF
J: TRBJ2-3
V: TRBV28
size: NA
D: TRBD2